This is a list of T cell receptor beta chains from one sample in a study of tumor and adjacent non-tumor tissue in lung cancer. TCRdb passed the multiplex PCR reads through MiXCR, listing each CDR3 protein once. The sample has about 200,000 distinct CDR3 sequences, 60% to 75% seen once. Material for sequencing was lung tumor tissue. These receptors were taken from a man aged 60 to 69 with non-small cell lung cancer. CDR3s include the opening cysteine and the closing phenylalanine or tryptophan. The D gene is left open where the match is weak. Clone size appears in some rows only: once, few, many, or a class for an expanded clone.

D,size,V,J,CDR3,DNA
-,-,TRBV20-1,TRBJ2-3,CSAAFLVGTDTQYF,TGCAGTGCTGCCTTCCTGGTCGGAACAGATACGCAGTATTTT
TRBD1,-,TRBV11-2,TRBJ2-5,CASSYTGEETLYF,TGTGCCAGTAGCTATACAGGGGAAGAGACCCTGTACTTC
-,-,TRBV10-2,TRBJ1-1,CANSEAGNTEAFF,TGCGCCAACAGTGAAGCCGGGAACACTGAAGCTTTCTTT
TRBD2,-,TRBV4-2,TRBJ2-4,CASSQDRGLAGAPFKNIQYF,TGTGCCAGCAGCCAAGATCGGGGACTAGCGGGGGCCCCCTTCAAAAACATTCAGTACTTC
-,-,TRBV5-4,TRBJ2-1,CISSLGAGRTHNEQFF,TGTATCAGCAGCCTCGGGGCAGGCCGAACACACAATGAGCAGTTCTTC
-,-,TRBV6-1,TRBJ2-3,CASRPGDGRTDTHYF,TGTGCCAGCAGGCCGGGTGACGGGAGAACAGATACGCATTATTTT
-,-,TRBV12-3/TRBV12-4,TRBJ2-4,CVSSLEVAKNIQYF,TGTGTCAGCAGTTTAGAGGTAGCCAAAAACATTCAGTACTTC
-,many,TRBV4-3,TRBJ2-7,CASSQDRIHSYEQYF,TGCGCCAGCAGCCAAGATAGGATACACTCCTACGAGCAGTACTTC
-,-,TRBV11-2,TRBJ2-7,CASSHRHQTSFEQYF,TGTGCCAGCAGCCACCGGCACCAGACCTCCTTCGAACAGTACTTC
-,once,TRBV30,TRBJ1-6,CAWSKGQINSPLHF,TGTGCCTGGAGTAAAGGACAGATTAATTCACCCCTCCACTTT
TRBD1,-,TRBV11-3,TRBJ1-2,CDSILTGVFNYGYTF,TGTGACAGCATCCTAACAGGGGTTTTCAACTATGGCTACACCTTC
TRBD2,few,TRBV6-5,TRBJ2-5,CAGRDTGAAGAQYF,TGTGCCGGCAGGGATACCGGGGCCGCGGGGGCCCAGTACTTC
-,many,TRBV11-2,TRBJ2-7,CASSLDPGTYEQYF,TGTGCCAGCAGCTTAGATCCGGGGACCTACGAGCAGTACTTC
TRBD1,few,TRBV29-1,TRBJ1-6,CSVESSGGPNSPLHF,TGCAGCGTTGAAAGTTCAGGGGGACCTAATTCACCCCTCCACTTT
-,-,TRBV20-1,TRBJ2-5,CSAGPLLQETRYF,TGCAGTGCTGGCCCACTACTCCAAGAGACTCGGTACTTC
-,medium-sized,TRBV11-1,TRBJ2-5,CASSLARGLVQETQYF,TGTGCCAGCAGCTTAGCGCGGGGGCTAGTCCAAGAGACCCAGTACTTC
TRBD1,few,TRBV6-5,TRBJ2-3,CASNYRDSTETQYF,TGTGCCAGCAATTACAGGGACAGCACAGAAACGCAGTATTTT
-,few,TRBV14,TRBJ2-7,CASSQVGFQGREQYF,TGTGCCAGCAGCCAAGTGGGATTTCAGGGACGCGAGCAGTACTTC
-,-,TRBV6-2/TRBV6-3,TRBJ1-2,CASSYRRESSGYTF,TGTGCCAGCAGTTACCGTCGAGAGAGCAGTGGTTACACCTTC
-,once,TRBV11-2,TRBJ2-5,CASRREAFNRETQYF,TGTGCCAGCAGACGTGAAGCTTTCAACCGAGAGACCCAGTACTTC
TRBD2,many,TRBV29-1,TRBJ2-7,CSVGLAGRFNGYEQYF,TGCAGCGTTGGACTAGCGGGACGGTTTAATGGCTACGAGCAGTACTTC
-,-,TRBV4-3,TRBJ2-7,CASSQNRGDRAYF,TGCGCCAGCAGCCAAAACCGAGGGGATAGGGCGTACTTC
-,-,TRBV30,TRBJ2-6,CAWSVQFSGANVLTF,TGTGCCTGGAGTGTACAGTTCTCTGGGGCCAACGTCCTGACTTTC
-,many,TRBV20-1,TRBJ1-2,CSASNNYGYTF,TGCAGTGCCAGTAATAACTATGGCTACACCTTC
TRBD2,-,TRBV6-5,TRBJ2-7,CASSYRAGVGYEQYF,TGTGCCAGCAGTTACAGGGCGGGAGTAGGGTACGAGCAGTACTTC
-,-,TRBV20-1,TRBJ2-7,CSASIGPSSYEQYF,TGTAGTGCGTCGATAGGGCCCAGCTCCTACGAGCAGTACTTT
TRBD1,-,TRBV7-9,TRBJ1-2,CASSLERQGNYGYTF,TGTGCCAGCAGCTTAGAGAGACAGGGGAATTATGGCTACACCTTC
-,-,TRBV20-1,TRBJ1-5,CRASPEQGRREPQHF,TGCAGAGCTTCACCGGAACAGGGTCGGAGAGAGCCCCAGCATTTT
-,-,TRBV20-1,TRBJ1-5,CSARDRTGILRNQPQHF,TGCAGTGCTAGGGATAGAACAGGAATACTTAGAAATCAGCCCCAGCATTTT
TRBD2,few,TRBV6-6,TRBJ2-7,CASSYLRGESEQYF,TGTGCCAGCAGTTACTTGCGGGGGGAGAGCGAGCAGTACTTC
-,-,TRBV6-1,TRBJ1-2,CASSSTGTYGCTF,TGTGCCAGCAGTTCAACGGGGACCTATGGCTGCACCTTC
-,-,TRBV10-3,TRBJ2-5,CAISEVQETQYF,TGTGCCATCAGTGAGGTCCAAGAGACCCAGTACTTC
-,-,TRBV4-2,TRBJ2-1,CASSQSGWWGYNERFF,TGTGCCAGCAGCCAGTCGGGGTGGTGGGGATACAATGAGCGGTTCTTC
-,few,TRBV2,TRBJ1-4,CASNEGGNEKLFF,TGTGCCAGTAATGAAGGGGGAAATGAAAAACTGTTTTTT
-,many,TRBV28,TRBJ2-4,CASSEVAKNIQYF,TGTGCCAGCAGCGAGGTAGCCAAAAACATTCAGTACTTC
-,-,TRBV20-1,TRBJ1-1,CSTPPGWRDSTEAFF,TGCAGTACTCCGCCAGGATGGAGGGATAGTACTGAAGCTTTCTTT
-,once,TRBV6-5,TRBJ1-2,CAGSYSNAGADSYGYTF,TGTGCCGGCAGTTACTCGAATGCGGGGGCGGATAGCTATGGCTACACCTTC
TRBD2,-,TRBV20-1,TRBJ2-6,CNATSGTSGTNVLTF,TGCAATGCTACTAGCGGGACCTCTGGGACCAACGTCCTGACTTTC
-,once,TRBV29-1,TRBJ1-2,CSVEERGGTWNGYTF,TGCAGCGTTGAAGAGAGAGGGGGGACCTGGAATGGCTACACCTTC
-,-,TRBV6-2/TRBV6-3,TRBJ2-7,CASSYPSGYELYF,TGTGCCAGCAGTTACCCCAGCGGTTACGAGCTGTACTTC
-,once,TRBV11-2,TRBJ1-1,CASSLDPGMTEAFF,TGTGCCAGCAGCTTAGATCCAGGGATGACTGAAGCTTTCTTT
-,-,TRBV5-4,TRBJ2-3,CASSLGAGSTDTQYF,TGTGCCAGCAGCTTGGGTGCGGGTAGCACAGATACGCAGTATTTT
-,-,TRBV11-2,TRBJ2-1,CASCLNPSSGTEQFF,TGTGCCAGCTGCTTAAATCCCTCGTCGGGCACTGAGCAGTTCTTC
TRBD2,-,TRBV6-1,TRBJ2-1,CASSPGLAEYNEQFF,TGTGCCAGCAGTCCGGGACTAGCGGAATACAATGAGCAGTTCTTC
-,-,TRBV20-1,TRBJ2-5,CSAMSQSLDRGQWETQYF,TGCAGTGCTATGAGTCAATCCCTTGATCGGGGGCAATGGGAGACCCAGTACTTC
TRBD2,many,TRBV20-1,TRBJ2-1,CSASGGRAQGYNEQFF,TGCAGTGCTAGCGGCGGGAGGGCTCAGGGGTACAATGAGCAGTTCTTC
-,-,TRBV28,TRBJ1-5,CASSKEGGYIQPQHF,TGTGCCAGCAGTAAAGAGGGGGGGTACATTCAGCCCCAGCATTTT
TRBD1,-,TRBV5-1,TRBJ2-6,CASSTTGGGNVLTF,TGCGCCAGCAGCACCACAGGGGGCGGGAACGTCCTGACTTTC
-,many,TRBV7-3,TRBJ1-5,CASSLKGDPRGHSNQPQHF,TGTGCCAGCAGCTTAAAGGGGGACCCCAGGGGTCATAGCAATCAGCCCCAGCATTTT
-,-,TRBV11-2,TRBJ2-1,CASSTQSRSSYNEQFF,TGTGCCAGCAGCACACAGTCTAGGAGCTCCTACAACGAGCAGTTCTTC
TRBD1,-,TRBV5-4,TRBJ2-5,CANSLTGQRYQETQYF,TGTGCCAATAGCTTGACGGGACAGCGGTACCAAGAGACCCAGTACTTC
-,once,TRBV12-3/TRBV12-4,TRBJ2-4,CISSFPRGSNIQYF,TGTATCAGCAGTTTCCCCAGGGGTTCGAACATTCAGTACTTC
TRBD2,-,TRBV20-1,TRBJ2-7,CSAEISGVYEQYF,TGCAGTGCAGAGATTAGCGGGGTTTACGAGCAGTACTTC